This T cell receptor beta chain was sequenced during a study of shared clonotypes between healthy human individuals. Whole-study findings and limits: In having few donors, the study represented limited genetic and exposure-history diversity. In a few donors, around 5.5% of naive CD4 clonotypes appeared in common.

Regarding this clone: What it recognizes is unknown.

CD45RO+ cells went into CD8 memory alongside CCR7-negative CD45RA+ TemRA cells. Original handling: As immunoSEQ supplied junction-only sequences (without quality scores), filtering differed. Profiling relied on immunoSEQ multiplex PCR, and the TCRdb table lists in-frame clones only, not all of them. That table furnishes V, J and clone size, whereas the DNA furnished D and trimming. The profile covers around 690,000 clones, with roughly 91% appearing a single time and around a third taken by the ten largest. The CDR3 contains 16 residues. The J segment lost 4 bases and the V segment lost 2 bases, leaving 8 bases of the junction unmatched. CDR1 is MNHEY, CDR2 SMNVEV, per germline (reference sequence).

The sequenced sample was memory CD8+ T cells from PBMCs. Subset: CD45RO+ cells pooled with CCR7-negative TemRA cells. The chain is built from TRBV27 and TRBJ2-3, with 8 bases that match TRBD1. The receptor was isolated from a man in his late teens or twenties in good health. Some clones in this sample may be carry-over from other donors' samples. The CDR3 spells CASSLIFGRGPDTQYF. The CDR3 DNA sequence: TGTGCCAGCAGTTTAATATTCGGCAGGGGGCCAGATACGCAGTATTTT.